These 27 T cell receptor beta chains came from one sample sequenced in a study of tumor-infiltrating lymphocytes in primary liver carcinoma. It was unsorted whole blood that yielded blood RNA, and germline DNA was also extracted. The template, 450 to 650 ng total RNA, yielded TCR beta cDNA made with a constant-region primer. Three nested multiplex PCR rounds of slightly modified ARM-PCR generated TCR beta libraries. For around 11 cycles apiece, the opening two PCR rounds ran with TRBV1-TRBV30 forward primers and a C-beta reverse primer. TCRdb called the multiplex PCR reads again in MiXCR, with one record for every CDR3 protein. The sample contains hundreds of thousands of distinct CDR3 sequences, roughly two thirds of which appear only once. Sequenced material: peripheral blood. The receptors were gathered from a man aged 35-49 years with primary liver carcinoma and hepatitis B virus infection.

This clonotype was counted a single time. The rearrangement links TRBV29-1 to TRBJ2-7; 7 bases line up with TRBD2. After removal of 5 bases from V and 4 bases from J, the junction contained 14 bases not matched to a gene. The germline CDR1 and CDR2 sequences are SQVTM and ANQGSEA. The CDR3 is 15 amino acids. In DNA, the CDR3 is TGCAGCGTTCCCGTCACTGAGGGAGGGAGATACGAGCAGTACTTC. Amino acids: CSVPVTEGGRYEQYF.

About this clonotype: A much larger clone differs from this one at a single base, so this may be a read error. The J gene is TRBJ1-3, the V gene TRBV10-3; a weak D match, TRBD1 (6 bases). This CDR3 has 13 amino acids. Germline loops: CDR1 ENHRY, CDR2 SYGVKD. CDR3 region: CAISQGSGITIYF. DNA of the CDR3: TGTGCCATCAGTCAGGGGAGTGGAATCACCATATATTTT.

Details on this clonotype: A much larger clone sits a single nucleotide away, making a read error possible. The genes are TRBV28 and TRBJ2-2; D is perhaps TRBD1 (7 bases). Germline V gene lookup returns CDR1 MDHEN and CDR2 SYDVKM. This CDR3 has 15 residues. The CDR3 spells CASRPLQGYGGELCF. Written as DNA, the CDR3 is TGTGCCAGCAGACCCTTACAGGGGTACGGCGGGGAGCTGTGTTTT.

This clonotype showed up just once. One end of the junction varies from germline; a read error may be responsible. The V gene is TRBV11-2, the J gene TRBJ1-6; D remains unclear. Germline lookup yields CDR1 SGHAT and CDR2 FQNNGV. The CDR3 runs 15 residues. CDR3 bases: TGTGCCAGCAGGGTCAACGAAGGTGCTAATCCACCCCTCCACTTT. It is translated as CASRVNEGANPPLHF.

Points on this clonotype: This sequence may be a read error, since a much larger clone differs from it by one base. The chain employs TRBV6-1 and TRBJ2-3; D is perhaps TRBD1 or TRBD2 (5 bases each). The V gene's germline CDR1 is MNHNS and CDR2 SASEGT. The length of the CDR3 is 16 residues. V was trimmed by 1 base and J by 1 base, leaving 12 bases between them. CDR3 in amino acids: CASSEGGPRGTDTQYF. In nucleotides, the CDR3 is TGTGCCAGCAGTGAAGGGGGACCCCGAGGCACAGATACGCAGTATTTT.

On this clonotype itself: At one end the junction does not follow the germline gene, possibly because of a read error. The genes are TRBV11-2 and TRBJ2-7; D not certain. Germline V lookup: CDR1 SGHAT, CDR2 FQNNGV. CDR3 length: 14 amino acids. The CDR3 sequence is CASSLDHLVGELYF. The CDR3 nucleotides are TGTGCCAGCAGTTTAGATCACCTGGTTGGCGAGCTGTACTTC.

This clonotype was counted a single time. The junction does not match germline at one end; this may be a read error. The chain joins TRBV6-1 to TRBJ2-7; no clear D. The germline V gene encodes CDR1 MNHNS and CDR2 SASEGT. The CDR3 totals 11 residues. The DNA for the CDR3 is TGTGCCAGCAATGAAACGTGGGGGCAGTACTTC. Encoded protein: CASNETWGQYF.

About this clonotype: At one end, the junction sequence differs from germline, possibly due to a read error. The chain links TRBV5-6 to TRBJ2-3, with a tentative D call TRBD1 (6 bases). The CDR3 has 15 amino acids. From germline, CDR1 is SGHDT and CDR2 YYEEEE. The CDR3 DNA sequence: TGTGCCAGCAGATTGGGGGCACGATCGGCAGATACGCAGTATTTT. Translated, it gives CASRLGARSADTQYF. The full variable domain, in which reference TRBV5-6 and TRBJ2-3 provide the parts outside the CDR3, is DAGVTQSPTHLIKTRGQQVTLRCSPKSGHDTVSWYQQALGQGPQFIFQYYEEEERQRGNFPDRFSGHQFPNYSSELNVNALLLGDSALYLCASRLGARSADTQYFGPGTRLTVL.

As for this clonotype: With a much larger clone just one base away, this may be a read error. The rearrangement joins TRBV29-1 to TRBJ1-3; D unresolved. CDR3 length equals 12 residues. Germline V gene data show CDR1 as SQVTM and CDR2 as ANQGSEA. For the CDR3, the DNA is TGCAGAGGAGTCGACTCTGGAAACACCATATATTTT. Translated: CRGVDSGNTIYF. The full variable domain, its missing parts supplied by reference TRBV29-1 and TRBJ1-3, is SAVISQKPSRDICQRGTSLTIQCQVDSQVTMMFWYRQQPGQSLTLIATANQGSEATYESGFVIDKFPISRPNLTFSTLTVSNMSPEDSSIYLCRGVDSGNTIYFGEGSWLTVV.

This clonotype appeared a few times. The chain has TRBV5-4 and TRBJ2-7; the match to TRBD2 covers 8 bases. The CDR3 is 15 amino acids. V trimming: 4 bases; J trimming: 2 bases; junction bases outside the gene matches: 8. Germline V lookup: CDR1 SGHNT, CDR2 YYREEE (reference sequence). The chain's CDR3 is CASSPGGSATYEQYF. In nucleotides, the CDR3 is TGTGCCAGCAGCCCGGGAGGGAGCGCGACCTACGAGCAGTACTTC.

With respect to this clonotype: The CDR3 end shows no conserved phenylalanine or tryptophan, and so a read error is likely. The rearrangement uses TRBV29-1 and TRBJ2-5; D tentatively reads TRBD1 or TRBD2 (5 bases each). Germline values: CDR1 SQVTM, CDR2 ANQGSEA. The CDR3 totals 13 residues. CDR3 sequence: CNVDGREQETQYS. CDR3 sequence (DNA): TGCAACGTTGACGGCAGGGAGCAAGAGACCCAGTACTCC.

The V call is TRBV5-1, the J call TRBJ2-5; D is uncertain. This CDR3 region has 13 residues. Trimming pared 5 bases from V and 4 bases from J, leaving 12 bases between. Germline assignment: CDR1 SGHRS and CDR2 YFSETQ. The CDR3 DNA is TGCGCCAGCAGATTAGGGTCGGGAGAGACCCAGTACTTC. Its protein product is CASRLGSGETQYF.

This clonotype was recorded a few times. The V call is TRBV30, the J call TRBJ1-2; D remains unclear. With 8 bases removed from V and 4 bases from J, the gap between germline ends came to 20 bases. The CDR3 consists of 14 residues. Germline values: CDR1 GTSNPN, CDR2 SVGIG (reference sequence). CDR3 coding DNA: TGTGCCAGTAACCGGGATCCCGTCGGCTATGGCTACACCTTC. Protein: CASNRDPVGYGYTF.

This clonotype was recorded once. V and J are TRBV6-5 and TRBJ1-2; D is possibly TRBD1 (6 bases). This CDR3 has 14 residues. V dropped 2 bases and J dropped 10 bases, with 17 bases sitting between them. Germline CDR1 is MNHEY and CDR2 is SVGAGI. CDR3 in amino acids: CASSYPGQFTDYTF. For the CDR3, the DNA is TGTGCCAGCAGTTACCCCGGACAGTTTACTGACTACACCTTC.

The genes are TRBV5-1 and TRBJ2-5; D not certain. The V gene lost 1 base and the J gene lost 1 base, with 17 bases spanning the gap. Germline lookup yields CDR1 SGHRS and CDR2 YFSETQ. The CDR3 runs 17 residues. The CDR3 DNA is TGCGCCAGCAGCTTGCCGCCGTCGGGCGGCGGCCAAGAGACCCAGTACTTC. Its translation: CASSLPPSGGGQETQYF. Combining the CDR3 with reference TRBV5-1 and TRBJ2-5 gives the whole variable domain KAGVTQTPRYLIKTRGQQVTLSCSPISGHRSVSWYQQTPGQGLQFLFEYFSETQRNKGNFPGRFSGRQFSNSRSEMNVSTLELGDSALYLCASSLPPSGGGQETQYFGPGTRLLVL.

Of note for this clonotype: The junction and the germline gene differ at one end; a read error may be behind it. The J gene is TRBJ1-2, the V gene TRBV29-1; 7 bases line up with TRBD1. The CDR3 is made up of 13 amino acids. Germline loops: CDR1 SQVTM, CDR2 ANQGSEA. The CDR3 DNA reads as TGCGGCGTCCCAGGGGGTTTCGACTATGGCTACACGTTC. This translates into CGVPGGFDYGYTF.

About this clonotype: A junction boundary mismatches the germline segment, possibly from a read error. This chain joins TRBV29-1 and TRBJ2-6, with D uncertain. This CDR3 is 13 amino acids long. Per germline, CDR1 SQVTM and CDR2 ANQGSEA. CDR3 amino acids: CGVRVSGANVLTF. CDR3 nucleotide sequence: TGCGGCGTTCGTGTATCTGGGGCCAACGTCCTGACTTTC.

Regarding this clonotype: With a much larger clone just one base away, this may be a read error. This chain links TRBV10-3 with TRBJ2-2, with D possibly matching TRBD1 (6 bases). This CDR3 spans 13 amino acids. Per germline, CDR1 ENHRY and CDR2 SYGVKD. CDR3 DNA: TGTGCCATCACAGGGGTGAATACCGTGGAGCTGTTTTTT. Encoded protein: CAITGVNTVELFF.

About this clonotype: Just one base apart from a much larger clone, this may be a read error. The V call is TRBV4-3, the J call TRBJ1-2; D gene ambiguous. V lost 2 bases to trimming and J lost 7 bases, with 17 bases between them. This CDR3 is built from 15 residues. CDR1 and CDR2 (germline): LGHNA, YSLEER. This CDR3 is CASSQNEASARGYTF. CDR3 sequence (DNA): TGCGCCAGCAGCCAAAATGAGGCCAGCGCTCGTGGCTACACCTTC.

Comments on this clonotype: Sequence at one end of the junction differs from germline and may be a read error. The chain employs TRBV6-6 and TRBJ1-1, with 7 bases aligning to TRBD1. Germline CDR1 reads MNHNY; CDR2 reads SVGAGI (reference sequence). CDR3 size: 13 residues. CDR3: CASSRGTATKAFF. In nucleotides, the CDR3 is TGTGCCAGCAGCCGGGGGACAGCCACTAAAGCTTTCTTT.

This clonotype was seen at least ten times. The chain links TRBV14 to TRBJ2-3, with 7 nucleotides matching TRBD1. After removal of 0 bases from V and 5 bases from J, the junction contained 2 bases not matched to a gene. The CDR3 is made up of 14 amino acids. Germline CDR1 SGHDN, CDR2 FVKESK. The CDR3 DNA reads TGTGCCAGCAGCCAAGAGACAGGGCAAGATACGCAGTATTTT. Translation: CASSQETGQDTQYF. Supplemented by reference TRBV14 and TRBJ2-3, the full variable domain reads EAGVTQFPSHSVIEKGQTVTLRCDPISGHDNLYWYRRVMGKEIKFLLHFVKESKQDESGMPNNRFLAERTGGTYSTLKVQPAELEDSGVYFCASSQETGQDTQYFGPGTRLTVL.

As for this clonotype: One end of the junction is discordant with germline, which a read error may explain. The CDR3 sequence is CASSQDGRREADTQYF. CDR3 nucleotide sequence: TGTGCCAGCAGCCAAGACGGGAGAAGGGAGGCAGATACGCAATATTTT. The chain joins TRBV4-2 to TRBJ2-3, with a possible D match to TRBD2 (6 bases). The CDR3 length is 16 residues. Per germline, CDR1 LGHNA and CDR2 YNFKEQ.

V is TRBV11-2 and J is TRBJ2-5; TRBD2 is a possible D gene (5 bases). V was trimmed by 1 base and J by 5 bases, leaving 17 bases between them. The CDR3 has 16 residues. Per the germline V gene, CDR1 is SGHAT and CDR2 is FQNNGV. CDR3 DNA sequence: TGTGCCAGCAGCTTAGGGGCTAGCAGAAGTCGGGAGACCCAGTACTTC. Protein: CASSLGASRSRETQYF.

Points on this clonotype: One junction end does not reproduce the germline sequence, and a read error may be involved. The chain links TRBV11-3 to TRBJ2-1, with TRBD2 matching 8 bases. Germline-derived CDR1 and CDR2 are SGHNT and YENEEA. CDR3 length: 15 residues. CDR3 DNA: TGTACCAGCAGCTCCCGGCGTAGCGGGATGGATGTGCAGTTCTTC. Translating it yields CTSSSRRSGMDVQFF.

About this clonotype itself: Here the CDR3 omits its conserved ending phenylalanine or tryptophan, so a read error is the likely source. The chain combines TRBV29-1 with TRBJ1-2, with D uncertain. CDR1 is SQVTM, CDR2 ANQGSEA, per germline. The length of the CDR3 is 12 residues. CDR3 sequence (DNA): TGCAACGTTGGAAGTGGACCTGGGGGCTACACCATT. Translated: CNVGSGPGGYTI.

The rearrangement links TRBV28 to TRBJ2-7, with 10 bases matching TRBD1. Germline CDR1 reads MDHEN; CDR2 reads SYDVKM. CDR3 length: 14 residues. V shed 1 base and J 7 bases; nucleotides not matched to a gene: 4. This CDR3 reads CASSLFGQGGEQYF. The CDR3 DNA reads TGTGCCAGCAGTTTATTTGGACAGGGGGGAGAGCAGTACTTC. The variable domain in full, completed from reference TRBV28 and TRBJ2-7, reads DVKVTQSSRYLVKRTGEKVFLECVQDMDHENMFWYRQDPGLGLRLIYFSYDVKMKEKGDIPEGYSVSREKKERFSLILESASTNQTSMYLCASSLFGQGGEQYFGPGTRLTVT.

This clonotype was picked up many times. The chain recombines TRBV11-2 with TRBJ2-1; possibly TRBD1 for D (7 bases). CDR1 and CDR2 from the germline V gene are SGHAT and FQNNGV. V was cut by 1 base and J by 7 bases, with 11 bases left in between. CDR3 length: 14 amino acids. CDR3 nucleotide sequence: TGTGCCAGCAGCTTAGGATCAGGGGGGAATGAGCAGTTCTTC. This encodes CASSLGSGGNEQFF.